This T cell receptor beta chain was documented in a study of cytomegalovirus exposure and HLA in healthy donors. The CDR3 consists of 15 residues. V lost 0 bases and J 0 bases, leaving 8 bases between the germline ends. CDR1 and CDR2 from the germline V gene are SGHRS and YFSETQ. Both 60 Vbeta primers and 13 Jbeta primers went into the PCR. Repertoires were generated with immunoSEQ multiplex PCR, while TCRdb's copy carries only in-frame clones and drops some. The sample records a few hundred thousand clones, about four fifths being singletons. The V gene is TRBV5-1, the J gene TRBJ2-3, with a possible D match to TRBD2 (5 bases). Sample: PBMCs. This clonotype was sampled from a woman aged 50 to 65 in good health and CMV-seropositive. CDR3 in DNA: TGCGCCAGCAGCTTGGCCGGGGTCAGCACAGATACGCAGTATTTT. This encodes CASSLAGVSTDTQYF.